This TCR beta chain was identified in a study of T cell changes during pregnancy in multiple sclerosis. Generated by immunoSEQ multiplex PCR, the TCRdb table keeps only in-frame clones and is missing some. The sample records fewer than 90,000 clones, 94% being singletons. Germline CDR1 is SGHRS and CDR2 is YFSETQ. V was pared by 4 bases and J by 2 bases, with 2 bases of the junction left unmatched. This CDR3 is 14 amino acids long. The chain employs TRBV5-1 and TRBJ1-4; 7 bases align to TRBD1. The specimen comprised peripheral blood, sampled after pregnancy. The clonotype was recovered from a female donor in good health, enrolled as a control in a pregnancy study. The CDR3 sequence: CASSPGQTNEKLFF. The CDR3 region has the DNA TGCGCCAGCAGCCCGGGACAGACTAATGAAAAACTGTTTTTT.